This T cell receptor beta chain derives from a study of T cell responses to AZD1222 COVID-19 vaccine. Study-wide results and caveats: Spike-spanning, vaccine-associated CD4 TCRs were dominant at 160-218 and 743-854.

Profiled with immunoSEQ multiplex PCR; TCRdb holds only in-frame clones, not every one. The table includes around 260,000 clones, about 92% detected once. Per the germline V gene, CDR1 is SGHTS and CDR2 is YDEGEE. V lost 7 bases and J lost 2, with 12 bases in between. The CDR3 length is 14 residues. For this clone: Its antigen is unidentified.

This chain uses TRBV5-8 with TRBJ1-4; D is ambiguous. The sequencing here drew on peripheral blood, taken on day 0 of AZD1222 vaccination. This clonotype was sampled from an adult in good health. The CDR3: CASGFGGTNEKLFF. The CDR3 DNA is TGTGCCAGCGGTTTCGGAGGGACTAATGAAAAACTGTTTTTT.